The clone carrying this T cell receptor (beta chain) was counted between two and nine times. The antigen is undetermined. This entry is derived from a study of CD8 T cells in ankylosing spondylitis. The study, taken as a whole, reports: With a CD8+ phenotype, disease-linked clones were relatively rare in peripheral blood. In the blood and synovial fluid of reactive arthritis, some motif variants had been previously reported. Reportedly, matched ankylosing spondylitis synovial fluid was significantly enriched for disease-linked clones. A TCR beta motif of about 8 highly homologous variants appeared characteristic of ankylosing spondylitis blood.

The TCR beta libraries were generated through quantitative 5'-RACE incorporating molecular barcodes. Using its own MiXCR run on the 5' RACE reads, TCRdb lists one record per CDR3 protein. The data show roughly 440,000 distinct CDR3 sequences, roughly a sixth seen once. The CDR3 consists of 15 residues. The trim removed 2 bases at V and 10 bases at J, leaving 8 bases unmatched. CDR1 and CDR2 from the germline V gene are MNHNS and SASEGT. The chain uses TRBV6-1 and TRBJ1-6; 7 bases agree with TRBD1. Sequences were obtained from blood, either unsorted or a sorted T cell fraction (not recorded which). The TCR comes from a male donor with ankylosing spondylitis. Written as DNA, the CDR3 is TGTGCCAGCAGTGAATTTGGCAGGGGGGGATCACCCCTCCACTTT. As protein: CASSEFGRGGSPLHF.